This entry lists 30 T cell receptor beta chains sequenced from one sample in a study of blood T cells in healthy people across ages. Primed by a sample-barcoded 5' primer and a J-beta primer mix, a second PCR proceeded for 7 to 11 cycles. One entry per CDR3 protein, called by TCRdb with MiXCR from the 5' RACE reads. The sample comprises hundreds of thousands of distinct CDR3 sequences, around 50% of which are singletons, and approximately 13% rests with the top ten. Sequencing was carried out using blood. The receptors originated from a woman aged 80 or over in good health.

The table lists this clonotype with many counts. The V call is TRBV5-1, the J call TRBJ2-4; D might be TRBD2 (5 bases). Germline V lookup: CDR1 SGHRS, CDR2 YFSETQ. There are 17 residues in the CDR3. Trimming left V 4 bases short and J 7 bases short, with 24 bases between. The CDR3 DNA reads TGCGCCAGCAGCCTTTCACTCTCGGACGGATTAGCGAACATTCAGTACTTC. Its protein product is CASSLSLSDGLANIQYF.

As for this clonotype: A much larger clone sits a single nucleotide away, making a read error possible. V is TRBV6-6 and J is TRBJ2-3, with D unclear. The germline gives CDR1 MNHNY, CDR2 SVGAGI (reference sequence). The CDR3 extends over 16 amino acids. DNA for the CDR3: TGTGCCGGCAGTTACTCGATGAAGGGCCTAACAGATACGCAGTATTTT. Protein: CAGSYSMKGLTDTQYF.

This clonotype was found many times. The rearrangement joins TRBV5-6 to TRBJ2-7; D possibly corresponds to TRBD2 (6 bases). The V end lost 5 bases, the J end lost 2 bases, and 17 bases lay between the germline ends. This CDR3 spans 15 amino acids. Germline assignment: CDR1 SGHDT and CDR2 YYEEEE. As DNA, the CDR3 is TGTGCCAGCAGTATTCAGGGAGGCGCGACCTACGAGCAGTACTTC. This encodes CASSIQGGATYEQYF. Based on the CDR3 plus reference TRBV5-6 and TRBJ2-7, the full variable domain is DAGVTQSPTHLIKTRGQQVTLRCSPKSGHDTVSWYQQALGQGPQFIFQYYEEEERQRGNFPDRFSGHQFPNYSSELNVNALLLGDSALYLCASSIQGGATYEQYFGPGTRLTVT.

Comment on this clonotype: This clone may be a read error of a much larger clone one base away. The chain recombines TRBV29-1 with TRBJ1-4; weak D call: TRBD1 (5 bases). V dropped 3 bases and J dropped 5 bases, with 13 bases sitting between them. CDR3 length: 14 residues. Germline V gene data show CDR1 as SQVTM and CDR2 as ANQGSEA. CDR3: CSVEARGRNEKLFF. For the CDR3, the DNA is TGCAGCGTTGAGGCAAGGGGACGGAATGAAAAACTGTTTTTT.

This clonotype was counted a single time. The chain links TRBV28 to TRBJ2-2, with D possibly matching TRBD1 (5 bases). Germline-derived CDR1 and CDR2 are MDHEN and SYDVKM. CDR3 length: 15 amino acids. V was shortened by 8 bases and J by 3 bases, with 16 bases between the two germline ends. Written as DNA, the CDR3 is TGTGCCAGCGGTAACCTTGGCAGGGACACCGGGGAGCTGTTTTTT. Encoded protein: CASGNLGRDTGELFF.

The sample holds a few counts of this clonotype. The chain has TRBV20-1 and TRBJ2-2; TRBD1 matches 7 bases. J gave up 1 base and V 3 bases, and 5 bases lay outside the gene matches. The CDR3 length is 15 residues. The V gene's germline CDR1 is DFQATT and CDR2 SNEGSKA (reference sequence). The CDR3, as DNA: TGCAGTGCTAGCCGGGACAGCCTGAACACCGGGGAGCTGTTTTTT. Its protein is CSASRDSLNTGELFF.

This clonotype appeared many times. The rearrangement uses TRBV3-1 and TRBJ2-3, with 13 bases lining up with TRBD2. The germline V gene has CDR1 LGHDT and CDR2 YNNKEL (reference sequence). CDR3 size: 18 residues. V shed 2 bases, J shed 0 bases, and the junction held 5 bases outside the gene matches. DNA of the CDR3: TGTGCCAGCAGCCAATCCGGGACTAGCGGGGCTAGCACAGATACGCAGTATTTT. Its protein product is CASSQSGTSGASTDTQYF.

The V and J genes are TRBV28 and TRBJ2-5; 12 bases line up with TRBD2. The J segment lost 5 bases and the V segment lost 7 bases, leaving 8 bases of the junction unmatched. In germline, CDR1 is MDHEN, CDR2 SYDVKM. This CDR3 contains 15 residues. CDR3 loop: CASNSQGLAGETQYF. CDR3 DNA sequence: TGTGCCAGCAACTCCCAGGGACTAGCGGGCGAGACCCAGTACTTC.

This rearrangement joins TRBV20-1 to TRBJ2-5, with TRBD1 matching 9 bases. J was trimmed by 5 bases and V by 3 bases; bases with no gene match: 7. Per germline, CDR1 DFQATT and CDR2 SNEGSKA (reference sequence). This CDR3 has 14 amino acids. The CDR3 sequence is CSARGDREVETQYF. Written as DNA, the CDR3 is TGCAGTGCTAGGGGGGACAGGGAGGTTGAGACCCAGTACTTC.

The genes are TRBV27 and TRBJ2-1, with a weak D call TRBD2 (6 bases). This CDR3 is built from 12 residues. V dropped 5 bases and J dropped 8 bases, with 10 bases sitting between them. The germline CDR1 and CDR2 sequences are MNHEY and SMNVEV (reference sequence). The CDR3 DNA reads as TGTGCCAGCAGTCGACTAGGAGATGAGCAGTTCTTC. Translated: CASSRLGDEQFF.

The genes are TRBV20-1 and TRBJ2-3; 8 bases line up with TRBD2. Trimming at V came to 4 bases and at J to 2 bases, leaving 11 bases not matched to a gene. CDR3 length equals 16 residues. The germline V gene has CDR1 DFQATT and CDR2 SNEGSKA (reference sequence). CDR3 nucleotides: TGCAGTGCTAATCGTTTGGCGGGGGGAGTCACAGATACGCAGTATTTT. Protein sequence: CSANRLAGGVTDTQYF.

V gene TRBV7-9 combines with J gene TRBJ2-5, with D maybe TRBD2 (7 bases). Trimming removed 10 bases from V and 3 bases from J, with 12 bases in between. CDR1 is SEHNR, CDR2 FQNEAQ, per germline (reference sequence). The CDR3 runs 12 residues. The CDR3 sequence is CAKGGFEETQYF. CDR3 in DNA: TGTGCCAAGGGGGGGTTTGAAGAGACCCAGTACTTC.

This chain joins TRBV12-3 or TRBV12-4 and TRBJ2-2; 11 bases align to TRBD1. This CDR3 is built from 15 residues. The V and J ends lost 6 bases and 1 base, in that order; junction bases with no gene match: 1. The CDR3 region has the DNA TGTGCCAGCAGGGGACAGGGGGGGAACACCGGGGAGCTGTTTTTT. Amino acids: CASRGQGGNTGELFF.

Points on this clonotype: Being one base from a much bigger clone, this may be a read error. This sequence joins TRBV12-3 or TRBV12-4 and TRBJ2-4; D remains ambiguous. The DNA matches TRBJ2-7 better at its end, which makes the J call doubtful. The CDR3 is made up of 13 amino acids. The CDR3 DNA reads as TGTGCCAGCTGCGGCGGAATACACTGCGAGCAGTACTTC. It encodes CASCGGIHCEQYF.

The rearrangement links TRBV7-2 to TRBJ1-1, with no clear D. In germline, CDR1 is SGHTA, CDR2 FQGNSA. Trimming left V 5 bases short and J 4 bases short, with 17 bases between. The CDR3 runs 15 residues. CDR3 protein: CASSPSSGGVTEAFF. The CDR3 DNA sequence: TGTGCCAGCAGCCCCAGTTCGGGAGGTGTCACTGAAGCTTTCTTT.

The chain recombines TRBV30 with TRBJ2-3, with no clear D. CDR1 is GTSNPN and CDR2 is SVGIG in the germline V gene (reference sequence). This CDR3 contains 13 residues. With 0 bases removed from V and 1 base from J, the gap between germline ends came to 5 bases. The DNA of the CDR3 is TGTGCCTGGAGTGTAACGGGCACAGATACGCAGTATTTT. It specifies CAWSVTGTDTQYF.

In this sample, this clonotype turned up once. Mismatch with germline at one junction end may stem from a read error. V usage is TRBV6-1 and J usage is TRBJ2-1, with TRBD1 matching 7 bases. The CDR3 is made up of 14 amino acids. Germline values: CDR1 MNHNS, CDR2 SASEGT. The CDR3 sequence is CAGSPGTAYNEQFF. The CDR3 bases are TGTGCCGGCAGTCCCGGGACAGCCTACAATGAGCAGTTCTTC.

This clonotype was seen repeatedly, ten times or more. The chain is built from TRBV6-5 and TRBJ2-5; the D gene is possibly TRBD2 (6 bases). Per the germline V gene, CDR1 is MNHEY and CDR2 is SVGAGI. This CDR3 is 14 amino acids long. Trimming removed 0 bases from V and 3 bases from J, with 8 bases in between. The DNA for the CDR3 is TGTGCCAGCAGTTACTCGCCGGGAGAAGAGACCCAGTACTTC. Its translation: CASSYSPGEETQYF.

The CDR3 protein is CASSYSGGGGNIQYF. The CDR3 coding sequence is TGTGCCAGCAGTTACAGCGGGGGCGGGGGAAACATTCAGTACTTC. The chain recombines TRBV6-5 with TRBJ2-7; TRBD2 aligns across 8 bases. The J call could be wrong; TRBJ2-4 is a better fit for the DNA end. This CDR3 has 15 residues. From germline, CDR1 is MNHEY and CDR2 SVGAGI.

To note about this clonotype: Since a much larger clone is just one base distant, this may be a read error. The CDR3 reads CASSGKSASTDMQYF. Written as DNA, the CDR3 is TGCGCCAGCAGCGGGAAGAGTGCTAGCACAGATATGCAGTATTTT. This chain joins TRBV5-1 and TRBJ2-3; D perhaps matches TRBD2 (5 bases). The CDR3 is 15 amino acids. Germline V gene lookup returns CDR1 SGHRS and CDR2 YFSETQ.

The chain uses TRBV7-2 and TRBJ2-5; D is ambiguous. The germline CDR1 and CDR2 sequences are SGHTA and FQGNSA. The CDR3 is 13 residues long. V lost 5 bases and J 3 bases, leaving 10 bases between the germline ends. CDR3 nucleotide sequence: TGTGCCAGCAGCATCCGGGTGGAAGAGACCCAGTACTTC. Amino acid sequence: CASSIRVEETQYF.

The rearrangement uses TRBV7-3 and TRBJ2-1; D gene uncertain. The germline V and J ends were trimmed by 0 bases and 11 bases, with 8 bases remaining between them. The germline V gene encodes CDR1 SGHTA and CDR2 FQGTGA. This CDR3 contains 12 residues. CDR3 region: CASSLTGVKQFF. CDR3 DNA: TGTGCCAGCAGCTTAACTGGGGTAAAGCAGTTCTTC.

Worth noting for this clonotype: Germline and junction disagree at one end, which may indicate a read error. Written as DNA, the CDR3 is TGCGCCAGCAGCTTAGATGGGGGTAACTATGGCTACACCTTC. Its protein product is CASSLDGGNYGYTF. The chain carries TRBV7-2 and TRBJ1-2; tentatively, D is TRBD1 (5 bases). The length of the CDR3 is 14 residues. Germline CDR1 reads SGHTA; CDR2 reads FQGNSA.

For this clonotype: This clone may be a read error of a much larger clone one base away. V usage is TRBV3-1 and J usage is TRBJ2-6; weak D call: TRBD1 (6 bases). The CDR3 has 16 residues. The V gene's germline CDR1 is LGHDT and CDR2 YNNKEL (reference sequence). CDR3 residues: CANSLKQGSGANVLTF. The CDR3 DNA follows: TGTGCCAACAGCCTTAAACAGGGCTCTGGGGCCAACGTCCTGACTTTC.

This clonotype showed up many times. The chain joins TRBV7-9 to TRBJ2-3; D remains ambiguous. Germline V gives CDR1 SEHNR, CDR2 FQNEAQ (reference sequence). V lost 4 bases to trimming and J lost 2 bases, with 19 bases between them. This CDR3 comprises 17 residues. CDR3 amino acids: CASSSPAILANTDTQYF. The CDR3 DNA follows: TGTGCCAGCAGCTCTCCCGCTATCCTTGCTAACACAGATACGCAGTATTTT.

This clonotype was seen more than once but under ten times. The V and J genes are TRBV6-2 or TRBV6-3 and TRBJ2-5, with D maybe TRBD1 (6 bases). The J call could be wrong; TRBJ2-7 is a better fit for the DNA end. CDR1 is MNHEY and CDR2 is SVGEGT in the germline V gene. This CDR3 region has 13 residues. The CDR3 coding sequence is TGTGCCAGCAGTTACCGGGACACCTACGAGCAGTACTTC. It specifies CASSYRDTYEQYF.

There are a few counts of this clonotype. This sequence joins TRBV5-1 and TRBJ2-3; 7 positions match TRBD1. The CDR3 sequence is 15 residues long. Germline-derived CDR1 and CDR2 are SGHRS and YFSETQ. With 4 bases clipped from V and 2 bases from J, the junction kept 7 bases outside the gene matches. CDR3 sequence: CASSLDRNPTDTQYF. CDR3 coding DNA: TGCGCCAGCAGCCTGGACAGGAACCCCACAGATACGCAGTATTTT.

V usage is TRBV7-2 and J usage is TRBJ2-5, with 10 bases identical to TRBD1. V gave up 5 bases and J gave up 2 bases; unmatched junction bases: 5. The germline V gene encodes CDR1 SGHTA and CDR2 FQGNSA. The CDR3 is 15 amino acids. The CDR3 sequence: CASSADRGPQETQYF. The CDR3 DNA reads TGTGCCAGCAGCGCCGACAGGGGGCCACAAGAGACCCAGTACTTC.

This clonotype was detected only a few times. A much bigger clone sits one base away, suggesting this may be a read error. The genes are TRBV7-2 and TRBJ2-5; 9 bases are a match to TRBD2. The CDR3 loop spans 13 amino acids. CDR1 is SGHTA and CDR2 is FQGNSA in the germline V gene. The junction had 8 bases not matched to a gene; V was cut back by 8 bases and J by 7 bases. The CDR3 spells CASGPGLAATQYF. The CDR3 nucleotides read TGTGCCAGCGGCCCGGGACTAGCAGCGACCCAGTACTTC.

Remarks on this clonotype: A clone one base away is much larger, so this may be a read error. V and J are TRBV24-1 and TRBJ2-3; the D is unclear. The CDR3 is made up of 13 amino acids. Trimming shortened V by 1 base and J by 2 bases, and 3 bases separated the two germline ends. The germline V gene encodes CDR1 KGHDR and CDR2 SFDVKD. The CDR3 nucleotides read TGTGCCACCAGTGATTTTACCACAGATACGCAGTATTTT. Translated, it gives CATSDFTTDTQYF.